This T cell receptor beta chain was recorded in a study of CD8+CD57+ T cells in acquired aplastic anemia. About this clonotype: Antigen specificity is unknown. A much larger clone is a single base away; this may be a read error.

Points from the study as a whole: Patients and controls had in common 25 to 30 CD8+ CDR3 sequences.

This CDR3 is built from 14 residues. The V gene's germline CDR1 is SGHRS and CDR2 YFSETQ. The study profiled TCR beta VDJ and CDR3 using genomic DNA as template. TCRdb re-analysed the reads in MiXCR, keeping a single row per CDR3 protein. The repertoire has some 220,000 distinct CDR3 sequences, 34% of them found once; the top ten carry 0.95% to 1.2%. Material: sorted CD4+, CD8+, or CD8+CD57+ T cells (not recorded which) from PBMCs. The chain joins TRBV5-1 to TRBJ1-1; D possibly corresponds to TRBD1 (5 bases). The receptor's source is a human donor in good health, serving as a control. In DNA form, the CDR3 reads TGCGCCAGCAGCTTGTATGGGGACGACACTGGAGCTTTCTTT. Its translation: CASSLYGDDTGAFF.